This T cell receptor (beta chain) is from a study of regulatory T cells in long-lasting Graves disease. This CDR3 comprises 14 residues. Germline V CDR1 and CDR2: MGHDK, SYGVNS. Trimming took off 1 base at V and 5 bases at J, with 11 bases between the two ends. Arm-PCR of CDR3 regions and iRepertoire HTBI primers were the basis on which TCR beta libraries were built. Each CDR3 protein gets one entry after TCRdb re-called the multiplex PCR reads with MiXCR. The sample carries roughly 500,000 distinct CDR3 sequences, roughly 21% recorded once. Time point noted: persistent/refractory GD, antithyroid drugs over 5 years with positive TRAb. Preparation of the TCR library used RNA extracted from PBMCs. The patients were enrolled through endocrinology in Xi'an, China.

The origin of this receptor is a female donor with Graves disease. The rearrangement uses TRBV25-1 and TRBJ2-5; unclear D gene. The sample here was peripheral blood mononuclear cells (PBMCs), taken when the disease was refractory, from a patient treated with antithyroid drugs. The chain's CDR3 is CASSESPHRETQYF. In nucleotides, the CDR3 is TGTGCCAGCAGTGAATCCCCCCATAGGGAGACCCAGTACTTC.